This is a list of T cell receptor beta chains from one sample in a study of blood T cells in healthy people across ages. Each CDR3 protein is one row after TCRdb ran MiXCR on the 5' RACE reads. The sample has roughly 700,000 distinct CDR3 sequences; 20% to 25% are singletons. This sample was also put to use in a study of T cells of mothers and their children.

The sequencing input was blood. Receptors originate from a boy aged 10-17 years in good health. CDR3s include the opening cysteine and the closing phenylalanine or tryptophan.

cdr3_aa j_call v_call cdr3_length
CSANKGQGWETQYF TRBJ2-5 TRBV20-1 14
CASSPRLDYGYTF TRBJ1-2 TRBV3-1 13
CASSPGDSFNYGYTF TRBJ1-2 TRBV12-3/TRBV12-4 15
CASSYTPGRETQYF TRBJ2-5 TRBV6-5 14
CASRDRTGGSAQYF TRBJ2-5 TRBV7-2 14
CASSSAASGTYEQYF TRBJ2-7 TRBV5-4 15
CSVEGGTGRRAFF TRBJ1-1 TRBV29-1 13
CSATSGGYEQYF TRBJ2-7 TRBV20-1 12
CASSGTGRSDTQYF TRBJ2-3 TRBV2 14
CASSYSTGEQYF TRBJ2-7 TRBV6-7 12
CASSSGLEYYNEQFF TRBJ2-1 TRBV7-8 15
CASSLQATGGSRGYAF TRBJ1-2 TRBV7-9 16
CASSLARQDEQYF TRBJ2-7 TRBV12-3/TRBV12-4 13
CASSPRGGWSNEQFF TRBJ2-1 TRBV4-3 15
CAKRQDLNTEAFF TRBJ1-1 TRBV10-3 13
CASSEPPISGIGEQYF TRBJ2-7 TRBV6-1 16
CASSLLDNPGRGANVLTF TRBJ2-6 TRBV5-5 18
CASSLDGATNEKLFF TRBJ1-4 TRBV11-2 15
CASSFWGDEQFF TRBJ2-1 TRBV5-6 12
CASSQGFAGELFF TRBJ2-2 TRBV3-1 13
CAGSLTGTGGGEAFF TRBJ1-1 TRBV11-2 15
CSVEEGGIDEKLFF TRBJ1-4 TRBV29-1 14
CASSVASSGQETQYF TRBJ2-5 TRBV9 15
CASTIRTFYGYTF TRBJ1-2 TRBV2 13
CSVVRDTTPYEQYF TRBJ2-7 TRBV29-1 14
CASSFPSGEQFF . TRBV12-3/TRBV12-4 12
CASSLTLAYIQETQYF TRBJ2-5 TRBV12-3/TRBV12-4 16
CASSLGYNGQVVQYF TRBJ2-4 TRBV7-9 15
CASSPPGLESGELFF TRBJ2-2 TRBV6-5 15
CSVLGLAGDPNEQFF TRBJ2-1 TRBV20-1 15
CASSQDYYGQVEKLFF TRBJ1-4 TRBV4-1 16
CASSLVGAGSNEQFF TRBJ2-1 TRBV5-1 15
CASSPRTRQETQYF TRBJ2-5 TRBV7-2 14
CSVNTGIAYF TRBJ2-3 TRBV29-1 10
CASSQGRGPYEQYF TRBJ2-7 TRBV14 14
CSARAGGKETQYF TRBJ2-5 TRBV20-1 13
CASSLGGGATNEKLFF TRBJ1-4 TRBV5-5 16
CASSPLAGTFSNEKLFF TRBJ1-4 TRBV5-5 17
CASRPWTGRDYGYTF TRBJ1-2 TRBV6-5 15
CASSRTSGPRGTQYF TRBJ2-5 TRBV6-5 15
CASSPWGTSVFEQYF TRBJ2-7 TRBV11-2 15
CASSQDFQDNTGELFF TRBJ2-2 TRBV4-3 16
CASSPERQVVSGANVLTF TRBJ2-6 TRBV6-4 18
CASSPGNGGTEAFF TRBJ1-1 TRBV4-3 14
CASSIEGGVYSGYTF TRBJ1-2 TRBV19 15
CASSFQVYEQFF TRBJ2-1 TRBV28 12
CSAHTGGSEQYF . TRBV29-1 12
CASSFNHYEQYF TRBJ2-7 TRBV12-3/TRBV12-4 12
CASSQDLTSGRVNTGELFF TRBJ2-2 TRBV3-1 19
CASSGDLLGETQYF TRBJ2-5 TRBV5-5 14
CASSYSGGETEAFF TRBJ1-1 TRBV6-5 14
CATSRDWDRDDYGYTF TRBJ1-2 TRBV15 16
CASSIPPGQVTPLHF TRBJ1-6 TRBV19 15